A selection of T cell receptor beta chains follows, all from one sample in a study of blood T cell repertoires in COVID-19. The assay was immunoSEQ multiplex PCR, and TCRdb's table has in-frame clones only and misses some. The table records some 99,000 clones, about three quarters of them present only once. The sample consisted of peripheral blood. These receptors were collected from a human donor in a cohort sampled during active or convalescent COVID-19. Each CDR3 is given with its conserved first and last residue. The D gene is left open where the match is weak. Expanded clones are given a class, and other clones once, few, many or no size at all.

J gene,clone size,V gene,D gene,CDR3 length,CDR3 protein,CDR3 DNA
TRBJ2-1,.,TRBV5-1,.,17,CASRRTVQGYAYNEQFF,TGCGCCAGCAGACGGACAGTACAGGGTTATGCCTACAATGAGCAGTTCTTC
TRBJ1-3,.,TRBV29-1,.,13,CSVAQASGNTIYF,TGCAGCGTTGCGCAGGCCTCTGGAAACACCATATATTTT
TRBJ1-6,.,TRBV6-5,TRBD1,13,CASSGQGFSPLHF,TGTGCCAGCTCCGGACAGGGGTTCTCACCCCTCCACTTT
TRBJ1-6,.,TRBV6-2/TRBV6-3,.,13,CASSPPELRALHF,TGTGCCAGCAGTCCCCCCGAGTTGCGCGCCCTCCACTTT
TRBJ2-3,.,TRBV7-9,TRBD1,16,CASSPWDRGSIDTQYF,TGTGCCAGCAGCCCATGGGACAGGGGGTCCATAGATACGCAGTATTTT
TRBJ1-5,.,TRBV4-3,.,15,CASSQEGGNGQPQHF,TGCGCCAGCAGCCAAGAGGGGGGGAATGGTCAGCCCCAGCATTTT
TRBJ2-1,.,TRBV5-1,TRBD1,16,CASSLVPGGSYNEQFF,TGCGCCAGCAGCTTGGTTCCAGGGGGCTCCTACAATGAGCAGTTCTTC
TRBJ2-1,.,TRBV19,.,13,CATTRWPYNEQFF,TGTGCCACCACAAGATGGCCCTACAATGAGCAGTTCTTC
TRBJ2-5,once,TRBV28,TRBD1,16,CASSLWAGQGAETQYF,TGTGCCAGCAGTTTATGGGCCGGGCAGGGGGCTGAGACCCAGTACTTC
TRBJ1-2,.,TRBV9,TRBD1,13,CASTQGLGGGYTF,TGTGCCAGCACCCAGGGCCTAGGGGGCGGCTACACCTTC
TRBJ1-5,.,TRBV28,.,17,CASSPQAGSYSNQPQHF,TGTGCCAGCAGTCCCCAGGCGGGGAGTTATAGCAATCAGCCCCAGCATTTT
TRBJ2-4,.,TRBV7-2,TRBD2,16,CASSSGISSGQNIQYF,TGTGCCAGCAGCTCCGGTATTTCTAGCGGACAAAACATTCAGTACTTC
TRBJ2-5,.,TRBV5-4,TRBD2,18,CASSLEGSGGDNQETQYF,TGTGCCAGCAGCTTGGAGGGGTCGGGGGGGGACAACCAAGAGACCCAGTACTTC
TRBJ1-2,.,TRBV28,.,13,CASSPPGGYGYTF,TGTGCCAGCAGTCCCCCCGGAGGCTATGGCTACACCTTC
TRBJ2-7,.,TRBV18,.,12,CASSPSPSGQYF,TGTGCCAGCTCACCATCCCCCTCGGGGCAGTACTTC
TRBJ2-5,.,TRBV28,.,15,CASSSFWRAQETQYF,TGTGCCAGCAGTTCATTTTGGAGGGCACAAGAGACCCAGTACTTC
TRBJ2-1,.,TRBV10-3,TRBD2,14,CAISLSGSSREQFF,TGTGCCATCAGTCTAAGCGGGAGCTCCAGAGAGCAGTTCTTC
TRBJ2-4,.,TRBV7-8,TRBD1,19,CASSRDSPTFPLAKNIQYF,TGTGCCAGCAGCCGGGACAGCCCTACCTTCCCCCTAGCCAAAAACATTCAGTACTTC
TRBJ1-6,few,TRBV6-2/TRBV6-3,TRBD1,17,CASSSRTGGLIGSPLHF,TGTGCCAGCAGTTCCCGGACAGGAGGTTTAATAGGTTCACCCCTCCACTTT
TRBJ1-1,.,TRBV5-6,.,12,CASGSVSNEAFF,TGTGCCAGCGGCTCGGTGTCTAATGAAGCTTTCTTT
TRBJ2-7,.,TRBV28,TRBD2,18,CASSLLGERGGLAGEQYF,TGTGCCAGCAGTTTGCTGGGCGAAAGGGGGGGACTAGCGGGAGAGCAGTACTTC
TRBJ2-1,few,TRBV5-4,TRBD1,14,CASSMDRGSNEQFF,TGTGCCAGCAGCATGGACAGGGGGAGCAATGAGCAGTTCTTC
TRBJ2-1,.,TRBV27,.,12,CASSFLGREQFF,TGTGCCAGCAGTTTCTTGGGGCGGGAGCAGTTCTTC
TRBJ1-6,.,TRBV5-6,.,14,CASSLYGQNSPLHF,TGTGCCAGCAGCCTTTACGGACAGAACTCACCCCTCCACTTT
TRBJ2-7,.,TRBV7-2,TRBD2,16,CASSRTGRGTFWEQYF,TGTGCCAGCAGTCGTACCGGGAGGGGGACTTTTTGGGAGCAGTACTTC
TRBJ2-2,.,TRBV7-9,.,14,CASSPGVPPGELFF,TGTGCCAGCAGCCCGGGAGTGCCACCCGGGGAGCTGTTTTTT
TRBJ2-3,.,TRBV28,TRBD2,13,CATAGGATDTQYF,TGTGCCACCGCGGGAGGTGCTACAGATACGCAGTATTTT
TRBJ1-6,.,TRBV10-3,TRBD1,16,CAISDTGGTYNSPLHF,TGTGCCATCAGTGATACAGGGGGTACCTATAATTCACCCCTCCACTTT